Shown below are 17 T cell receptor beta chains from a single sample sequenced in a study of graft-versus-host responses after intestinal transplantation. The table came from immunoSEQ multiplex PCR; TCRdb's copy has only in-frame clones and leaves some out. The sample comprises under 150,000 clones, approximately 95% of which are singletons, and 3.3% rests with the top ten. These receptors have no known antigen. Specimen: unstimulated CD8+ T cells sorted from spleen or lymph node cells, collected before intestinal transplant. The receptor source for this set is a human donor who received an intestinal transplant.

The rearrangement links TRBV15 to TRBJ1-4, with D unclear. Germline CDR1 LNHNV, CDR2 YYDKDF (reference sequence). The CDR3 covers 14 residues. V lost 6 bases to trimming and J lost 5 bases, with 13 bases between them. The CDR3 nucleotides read TGTGCCACCAGTCCCGACGGGCTGAATGAAAAACTGTTTTTT. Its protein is CATSPDGLNEKLFF.

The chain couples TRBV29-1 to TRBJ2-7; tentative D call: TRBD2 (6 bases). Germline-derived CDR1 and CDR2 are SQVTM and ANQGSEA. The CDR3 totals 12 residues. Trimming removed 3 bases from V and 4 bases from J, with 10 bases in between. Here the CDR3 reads CSVDREEYEQYF. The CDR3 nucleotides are TGCAGCGTTGACAGGGAGGAGTACGAGCAGTACTTC.

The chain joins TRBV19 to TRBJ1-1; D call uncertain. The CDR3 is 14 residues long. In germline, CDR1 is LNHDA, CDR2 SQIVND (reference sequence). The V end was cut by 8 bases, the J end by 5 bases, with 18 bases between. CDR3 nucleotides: TGTGCCAGTGAGGCGGAGGGCGTGTGGACTGAAGCTTTCTTT. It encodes CASEAEGVWTEAFF. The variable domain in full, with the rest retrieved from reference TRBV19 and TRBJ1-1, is DGGITQSPKYLFRKEGQNVTLSCEQNLNHDAMYWYRQDPGQGLRLIYYSQIVNDFQKGDIAEGYSVSREKKESFPLTVTSAQKNPTAFYLCASEAEGVWTEAFFGQGTRLTVV.

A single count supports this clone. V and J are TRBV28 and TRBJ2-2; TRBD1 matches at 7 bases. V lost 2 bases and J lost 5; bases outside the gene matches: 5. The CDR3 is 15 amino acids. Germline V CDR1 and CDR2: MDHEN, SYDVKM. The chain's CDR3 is CASSLPTGRTGELFF. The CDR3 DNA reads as TGTGCCAGCAGTTTACCGACAGGGCGAACCGGGGAGCTGTTTTTT.

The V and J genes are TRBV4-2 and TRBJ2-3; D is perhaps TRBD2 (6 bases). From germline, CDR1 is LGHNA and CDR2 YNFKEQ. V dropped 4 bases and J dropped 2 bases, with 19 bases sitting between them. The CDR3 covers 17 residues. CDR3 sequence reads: CASSPIYRETFTDTQYF. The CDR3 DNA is TGTGCCAGCAGCCCGATCTATCGGGAGACCTTCACAGATACGCAGTATTTT.

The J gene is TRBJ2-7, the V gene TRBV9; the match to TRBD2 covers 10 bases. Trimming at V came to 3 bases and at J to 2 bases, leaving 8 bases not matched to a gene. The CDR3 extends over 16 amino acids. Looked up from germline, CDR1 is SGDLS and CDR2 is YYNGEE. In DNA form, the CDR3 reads TGTGCCAGCAGCGAGGGGTCTAGCGGGGGTGCCTACGAGCAGTACTTC. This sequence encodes CASSEGSSGGAYEQYF.

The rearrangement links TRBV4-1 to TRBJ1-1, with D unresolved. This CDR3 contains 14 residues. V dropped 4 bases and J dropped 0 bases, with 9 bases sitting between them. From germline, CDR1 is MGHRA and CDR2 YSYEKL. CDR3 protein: CASSPGPLNTEAFF. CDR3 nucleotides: TGCGCCAGCAGCCCAGGACCCCTGAACACTGAAGCTTTCTTT.

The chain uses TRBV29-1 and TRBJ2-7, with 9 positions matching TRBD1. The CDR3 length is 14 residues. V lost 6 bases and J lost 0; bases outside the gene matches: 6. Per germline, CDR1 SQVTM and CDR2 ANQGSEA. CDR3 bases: TGCAGCGTGGCCTCGGACAGGGGCTCCTACGAGCAGTACTTC. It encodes CSVASDRGSYEQYF.

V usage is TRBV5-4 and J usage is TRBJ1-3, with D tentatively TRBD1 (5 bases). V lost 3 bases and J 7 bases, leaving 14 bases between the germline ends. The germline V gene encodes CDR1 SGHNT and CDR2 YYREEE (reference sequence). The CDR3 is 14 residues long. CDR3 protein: CASSSSQGGNTIYF. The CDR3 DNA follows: TGTGCCAGCAGCTCCTCCCAGGGTGGGAACACCATATATTTT.

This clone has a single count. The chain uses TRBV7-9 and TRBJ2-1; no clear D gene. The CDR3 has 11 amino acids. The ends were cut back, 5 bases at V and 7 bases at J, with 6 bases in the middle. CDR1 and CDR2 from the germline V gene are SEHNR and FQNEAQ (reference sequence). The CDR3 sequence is CASSPGNEQFF. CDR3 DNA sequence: TGTGCCAGCAGCCCCGGAAATGAGCAGTTCTTC.

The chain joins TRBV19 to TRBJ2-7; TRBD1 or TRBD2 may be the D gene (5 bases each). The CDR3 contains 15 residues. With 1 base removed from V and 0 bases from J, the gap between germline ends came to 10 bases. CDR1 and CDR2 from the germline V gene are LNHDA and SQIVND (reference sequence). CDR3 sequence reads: CASSIGDGPSYEQYF. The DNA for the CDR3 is TGTGCCAGTAGTATAGGGGACGGTCCCTCCTACGAGCAGTACTTC.

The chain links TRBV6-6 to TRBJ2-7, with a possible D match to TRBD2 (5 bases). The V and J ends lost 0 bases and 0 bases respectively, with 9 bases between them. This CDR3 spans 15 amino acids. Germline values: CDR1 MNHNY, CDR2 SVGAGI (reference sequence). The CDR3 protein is CASSYSSGSSYEQYF. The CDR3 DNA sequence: TGTGCCAGCAGTTACTCGAGCGGTAGCTCCTACGAGCAGTACTTC.

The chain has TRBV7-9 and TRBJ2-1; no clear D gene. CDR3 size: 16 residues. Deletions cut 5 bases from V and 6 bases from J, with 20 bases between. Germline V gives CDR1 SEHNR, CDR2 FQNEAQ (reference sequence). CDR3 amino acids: CASSITWGNPPNEQFF. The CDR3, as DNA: TGTGCCAGCAGCATAACTTGGGGAAATCCTCCCAATGAGCAGTTCTTC.

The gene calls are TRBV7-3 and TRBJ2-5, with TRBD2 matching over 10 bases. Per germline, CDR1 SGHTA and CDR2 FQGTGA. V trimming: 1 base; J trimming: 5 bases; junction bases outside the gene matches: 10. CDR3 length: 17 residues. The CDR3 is CASSLRLASGSGETQYF. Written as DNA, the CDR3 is TGTGCCAGCAGCTTAAGGCTAGCTAGCGGGAGCGGGGAGACCCAGTACTTC.

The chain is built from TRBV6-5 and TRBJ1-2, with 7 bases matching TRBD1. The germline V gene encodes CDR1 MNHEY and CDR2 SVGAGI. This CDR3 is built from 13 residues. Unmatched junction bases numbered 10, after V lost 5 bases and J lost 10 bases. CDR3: CASSPATGFDYTF. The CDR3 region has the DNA TGTGCCAGCAGTCCGGCGACAGGGTTCGACTACACCTTC.

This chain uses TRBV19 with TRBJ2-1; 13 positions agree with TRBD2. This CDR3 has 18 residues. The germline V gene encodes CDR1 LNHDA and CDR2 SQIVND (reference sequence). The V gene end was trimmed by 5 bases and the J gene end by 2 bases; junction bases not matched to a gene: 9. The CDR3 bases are TGTGCCAGTAGTCCCCGGACTAGCGGGAGTGGCACCTACAATGAGCAGTTCTTC. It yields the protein CASSPRTSGSGTYNEQFF.

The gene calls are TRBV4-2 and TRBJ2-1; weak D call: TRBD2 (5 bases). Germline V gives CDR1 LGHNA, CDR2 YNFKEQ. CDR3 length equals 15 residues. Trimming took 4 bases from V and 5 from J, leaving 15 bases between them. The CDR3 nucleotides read TGTGCCAGCAGCCCCCAGGTTCTAGCTAACAATGAGCAGTTCTTC. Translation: CASSPQVLANNEQFF.